The present entry profiles one TCR beta chain with its context. Antigen: not known. This sample stems from a study of cytomegalovirus exposure and HLA in healthy donors. From germline, CDR1 is MNHEY and CDR2 SVGAGI. The CDR3 totals 14 residues. The V end lost 6 bases, the J end lost 3 bases, and 14 bases lay between the germline ends. 13 Jbeta primers and 60 Vbeta primers were used for the PCR. The method was immunoSEQ multiplex PCR; TCRdb's version includes in-frame clones alone and lacks a portion of them. The repertoire includes roughly 120,000 clones, approximately 80% of them detected once, and around 1.6% sits in the top ten. General observations from the study: A missense variant in DCLRE1C was later tied to TCR beta V- and J-gene trimming.

The chain joins TRBV6-5 to TRBJ1-2, with unresolved D. This sequence was found in a woman between 18 and 30 years old in good health and CMV-seronegative. Source material: PBMCs. The CDR3 reads CASRREGQDYGYTF. CDR3 coding DNA: TGTGCCAGCAGGAGGGAGGGTCAGGACTATGGCTACACCTTC.